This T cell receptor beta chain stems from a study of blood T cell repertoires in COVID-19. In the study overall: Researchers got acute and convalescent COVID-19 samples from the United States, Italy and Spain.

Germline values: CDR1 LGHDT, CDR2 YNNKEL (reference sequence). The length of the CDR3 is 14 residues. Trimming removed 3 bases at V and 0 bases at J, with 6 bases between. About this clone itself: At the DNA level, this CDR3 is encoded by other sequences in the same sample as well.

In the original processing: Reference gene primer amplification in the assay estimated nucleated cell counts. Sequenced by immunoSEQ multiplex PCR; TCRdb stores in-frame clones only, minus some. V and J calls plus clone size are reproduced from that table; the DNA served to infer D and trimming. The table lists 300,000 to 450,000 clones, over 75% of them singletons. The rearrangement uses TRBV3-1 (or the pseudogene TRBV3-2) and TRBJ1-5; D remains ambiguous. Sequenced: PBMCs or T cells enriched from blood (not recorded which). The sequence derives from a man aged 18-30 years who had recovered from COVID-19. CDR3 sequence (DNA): TGTGCCAGCAGCCAGGCAGGTAGCAATCAGCCCCAGCATTTT. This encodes CASSQAGSNQPQHF.